A selection of T cell receptor beta chains follows, all from one sample in a study of T cell responses to AZD1222 COVID-19 vaccine. The table came from immunoSEQ multiplex PCR; TCRdb's copy has only in-frame clones and leaves some out. The profile shows roughly 130,000 clones, around nine tenths of them singletons. Sequencing was performed on peripheral blood, taken on day 0 of AZD1222 vaccination. The source of these receptors is an adult in good health. Each CDR3 is given with its conserved first and last residue. D genes are given only for firm matches. Expanded clones get a size class; other rows say once, few or many, or leave the size out.

v_call,d_call,j_call,clone_size,cdr3_nt,cdr3_aa
TRBV3-1/TRBV3-2,.,TRBJ2-6,.,TGTGCCAGCAGCCTAGGGAACCTGGGCTCTGGGGCCAACGTCCTGACTTTC,CASSLGNLGSGANVLTF
TRBV5-1,TRBD2,TRBJ2-5,.,TGCGCCAGCAGAGATAGCGGGGGGGCCGAGACCCAGTACTTC,CASRDSGGAETQYF
TRBV29-1,.,TRBJ1-1,.,TGCAGCGTTGAGGTGGGGGAGATCGGAGCTTTCTTT,CSVEVGEIGAFF
TRBV4-2,.,TRBJ2-5,.,TGTGCCAGCAGCCAAGTAGGTGTGGACGAGACCCAGTACTTC,CASSQVGVDETQYF
TRBV2,.,TRBJ2-1,.,TGTGCCAGCAGCCCTAGCGCCTCCTACAATGAGCAGTTCTTC,CASSPSASYNEQFF
TRBV7-9,.,TRBJ1-6,.,TGTGCCAGCAGCAGCAACCCACAGGGTGTTAATTCACCCCTCCACTTT,CASSSNPQGVNSPLHF
TRBV29-1,TRBD1,TRBJ1-2,.,TGCAGCGCTTCGGGACAGGGTGGCTACACCTTC,CSASGQGGYTF
TRBV2,TRBD2,TRBJ2-7,.,TGTGCCAGCAGTGTGGCACTAGCGGGCTACGAGCAGTACTTC,CASSVALAGYEQYF
TRBV28,.,TRBJ1-6,.,TGTGCCAGCAGTTCCCTCGGCAGTCAGAATTCACCCCTCCACTTT,CASSSLGSQNSPLHF
TRBV6-2/TRBV6-3,.,TRBJ2-1,.,TGTGCCAGCAGCCTAATGGGGGTCTACAATGAGCAGTTCTTC,CASSLMGVYNEQFF
TRBV6-6,TRBD1,TRBJ2-1,.,TGTGCCAGCAGTCCACTCGGGGACAGCTTAGCCTACAATGAGCAGTTCTTC,CASSPLGDSLAYNEQFF
TRBV30,.,TRBJ1-3,.,TGTGCCTGGACCCCGATGCCCACGAGATACACCATATATTTT,CAWTPMPTRYTIYF
TRBV25-1,.,TRBJ2-4,.,TGTGCCAGCAGTGAATGGCCAGAAGGCCCATCCAAAAACATTCAGTACTTC,CASSEWPEGPSKNIQYF
TRBV30,.,TRBJ1-2,.,TGTGCCTGGAGTCCGGACAGAGTCGGCGGCTACACCTTC,CAWSPDRVGGYTF
TRBV10-3,.,TRBJ2-3,.,TGTGCCATCACTCTACAGGGATTTAGCACAGATACGCAGTATTTT,CAITLQGFSTDTQYF
TRBV7-9,TRBD2,TRBJ2-1,once,TGTGCCAGCAGCTCAGAACTAGCGGGGGGGCACAATGAGCAGTTCTTC,CASSSELAGGHNEQFF
TRBV3-1/TRBV3-2,TRBD2,TRBJ2-2,.,TGTGCCAGCAGCCAAGAGGGCCTGGGACTACTTACGAACACCGGGGAGCTGTTTTTT,CASSQEGLGLLTNTGELFF
TRBV29-1,TRBD2,TRBJ2-3,few,TGCAGCGTTGAAGATCAAGGCGGGGGAGCCGCAGATACGCAGTATTTT,CSVEDQGGGAADTQYF
TRBV23-1,.,TRBJ2-3,.,TGCGCCAGCAGTCAAATGTTAGGGGGACCAAGTGATACGCAGTATTTT,CASSQMLGGPSDTQYF
TRBV7-2,.,TRBJ2-1,.,TGTGCCAGCAGGCTACTACTCAAACACAATGAGCAGTTCTTC,CASRLLLKHNEQFF
TRBV6-2/TRBV6-3,TRBD1,TRBJ1-5,.,TGTGCCAGCAGCCCGAGGACAGGGTTAGTAAGGCAGCCCCAGCATTTT,CASSPRTGLVRQPQHF
TRBV5-1,.,TRBJ1-1,few,TGCGCCAGCAGTGGGGGCTGGGCAATGAACACTGAAGCTTTCTTT,CASSGGWAMNTEAFF
TRBV9,.,TRBJ1-5,.,TGTGCCAGCAGCGTAGGGGATGTAAATCAGCCCCAGCATTTT,CASSVGDVNQPQHF
TRBV23-1,.,TRBJ1-4,.,TGCGCCTGGATCCGAGGCTCGGATAATGAAAAACTGTTTTTT,CAWIRGSDNEKLFF
TRBV11-3,.,TRBJ2-5,.,TGTGCCAGCAGCCTGGACTTATACCAAGAGACCCAGTACTTC,CASSLDLYQETQYF
TRBV16,.,TRBJ1-2,.,TGTGCCAGCAGCCAATCGTCCAGGCCCGCTGGTGGCTACACCTTC,CASSQSSRPAGGYTF
TRBV7-9,.,TRBJ1-2,.,TGTGCCAGCAGACAATGGGGTCCGGGCCCCACATATGGCTACACCTTC,CASRQWGPGPTYGYTF